These 7 T cell receptor beta chains came from one sample sequenced in a study of CD4 T cells in relation to SARS-CoV-2 and coronaviruses. These TCRs' antigens remain unknown. The assay was immunoSEQ multiplex PCR, and TCRdb's table has in-frame clones only and misses some. The profile covers about 26,000 clones, with around 67% appearing a single time and about a fifth taken by the ten largest. Before the COVID-19 pandemic, during about 2011-2019, CD4+ T cells were taken from unexposed donors. CD4+ T cells were isolated from the cells after roughly 11 days of culture. The sequenced sample was CD4+ T cells from PBMCs, cultured in vitro. The source of these receptors is a human donor in good health.

The rearrangement uses TRBV3-1 (or the pseudogene TRBV3-2) and TRBJ2-7; TRBD2 is a possible D gene (6 bases). Germline-derived CDR1 and CDR2 are LGHDT and YNNKEL (reference sequence). This CDR3 contains 17 residues. Deletions cut 0 bases from V and 0 bases from J, with 15 bases between. The CDR3 DNA reads TGTGCCAGCAGCCAAGATCTGTTGGGGGGTATCTCCTACGAGCAGTACTTC. This codes for CASSQDLLGGISYEQYF.

The gene calls are TRBV7-2 and TRBJ2-7; D is unresolved. Per the germline V gene, CDR1 is SGHTA and CDR2 is FQGNSA. The V end lost 2 bases, the J end lost 0 bases, and 8 bases lay between the germline ends. The CDR3 spans 14 residues. The CDR3 region has the DNA TGTGCCAGCAGCTTAAGTTCTAGCTCCTACGAGCAGTACTTC. Translated: CASSLSSSSYEQYF. Complete variable domain (other parts from reference TRBV7-2 and TRBJ2-7): GAGVSQSPSNKVTEKGKDVELRCDPISGHTALYWYRQSLGQGLEFLIYFQGNSAPDKSGLPSDRFSAERTGGSVSTLTIQRTQQEDSAVYLCASSLSSSSYEQYFGPGTRLTVT.

This clone was seen only once. The chain joins TRBV14 to TRBJ1-2; a possible D gene is TRBD1 (6 bases). V dropped 4 bases and J dropped 8 bases, with 14 bases sitting between them. Germline CDR1 is SGHDN and CDR2 is FVKESK. The CDR3 totals 13 residues. The CDR3 nucleotides read TGTGCCAGCAGCCCCAACGGGGGCGGGGGCTACACCTTC. This translates into CASSPNGGGGYTF. Variable domain in full (rest from reference TRBV14 and TRBJ1-2): EAGVTQFPSHSVIEKGQTVTLRCDPISGHDNLYWYRRVMGKEIKFLLHFVKESKQDESGMPNNRFLAERTGGTYSTLKVQPAELEDSGVYFCASSPNGGGGYTFGSGTRLTVV.

CDR3 nucleotides: TGTGCCAGCAGCCATGGAACAGGGGACCATGGCTACACCTTC. Encoded protein: CASSHGTGDHGYTF. V and J are TRBV3-1 (or the pseudogene TRBV3-2) and TRBJ1-2; 7 bases match TRBD1. Germline lookup yields CDR1 LGHDT and CDR2 YNNKEL (reference sequence). There are 14 residues in the CDR3. With V trimmed by 3 bases and J by 6 bases, 7 bases remained unmatched.

This sequence joins TRBV28 and TRBJ2-7; TRBD1 aligns across 8 bases. This CDR3 contains 14 residues. Germline lookup yields CDR1 MDHEN and CDR2 SYDVKM. V lost 0 bases to trimming and J lost 6 bases; unmatched junction nucleotides: 4. CDR3 bases: TGTGCCAGCAGTTTATGGACAGGGGCGGGCGAGCAGTACTTC. It yields the protein CASSLWTGAGEQYF. Based on the CDR3 plus reference TRBV28 and TRBJ2-7, the full variable domain is DVKVTQSSRYLVKRTGEKVFLECVQDMDHENMFWYRQDPGLGLRLIYFSYDVKMKEKGDIPEGYSVSREKKERFSLILESASTNQTSMYLCASSLWTGAGEQYFGPGTRLTVT.

V usage is TRBV30 and J usage is TRBJ1-1; 8 bases are shared with TRBD1. V shed 5 bases and J 0 bases; nucleotides not matched to a gene: 8. The CDR3 contains 15 residues. Germline V lookup: CDR1 GTSNPN, CDR2 SVGIG (reference sequence). The CDR3 sequence is CAWVDRATMNTEAFF. The CDR3 coding sequence is TGTGCCTGGGTGGACAGGGCGACTATGAACACTGAAGCTTTCTTT.

The rearrangement uses TRBV7-2 and TRBJ2-7; D possibly corresponds to TRBD1 (6 bases). Per the germline V gene, CDR1 is SGHTA and CDR2 is FQGNSA. CDR3 length equals 12 residues. V was clipped by 5 bases and J by 3 bases, with 8 bases between them. The CDR3 region has the DNA TGTGCCAGCAGCCGGGACAACTACGAGCAGTACTTC. This translates into CASSRDNYEQYF.